The present entry profiles one T cell receptor beta chain with its context. Seattle participants joined during active infection and were tracked over time. The sample originates from a study of blood T cell repertoires in COVID-19. Study at large: From T cells, B-cell-depleted T cells, or PBMCs came the material, which was cDNA or gDNA.

V was trimmed by 4 bases and J by 4 bases, leaving 16 bases between them. Germline loops: CDR1 SGHNT, CDR2 YYREEE (reference sequence). The CDR3 has 15 amino acids. The table came from immunoSEQ multiplex PCR; TCRdb's copy has only in-frame clones and leaves some out. The data show 150,000 to 200,000 clones, roughly nine tenths seen once. The source is a woman in her sixties or seventies with COVID-19, enrolled during active disease. This sequence joins TRBV5-4 and TRBJ2-3, with D tentatively TRBD1 (6 bases). Sequencing was performed on peripheral blood. The CDR3 is CASSVTGMRSDTQYF. In nucleotides, the CDR3 is TGTGCCAGCAGCGTCACAGGGATGCGGTCAGATACGCAGTATTTT.